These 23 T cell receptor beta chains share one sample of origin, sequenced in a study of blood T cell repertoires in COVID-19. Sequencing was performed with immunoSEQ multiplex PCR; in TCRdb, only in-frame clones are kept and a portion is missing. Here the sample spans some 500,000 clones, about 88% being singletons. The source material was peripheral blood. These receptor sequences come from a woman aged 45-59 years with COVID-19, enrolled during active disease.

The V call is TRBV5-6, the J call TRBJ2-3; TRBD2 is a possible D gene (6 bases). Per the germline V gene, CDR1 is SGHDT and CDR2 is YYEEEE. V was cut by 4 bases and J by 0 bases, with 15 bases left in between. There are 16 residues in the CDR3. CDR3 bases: TGTGCCAGCAGCGCTCTAGCGTTACATAGCACAGATACGCAGTATTTT. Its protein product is CASSALALHSTDTQYF.

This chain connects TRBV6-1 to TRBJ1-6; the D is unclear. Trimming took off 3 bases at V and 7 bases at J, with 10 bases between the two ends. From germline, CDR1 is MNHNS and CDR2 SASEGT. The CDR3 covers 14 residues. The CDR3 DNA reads TGTGCCAGCAGTGATTCCTACGGGAATTCACCCCTCCACTTT. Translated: CASSDSYGNSPLHF.

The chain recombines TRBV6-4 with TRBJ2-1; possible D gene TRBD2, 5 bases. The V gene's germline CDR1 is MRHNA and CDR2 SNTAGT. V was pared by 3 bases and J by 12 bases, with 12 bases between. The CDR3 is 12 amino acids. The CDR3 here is CASSEGTSGQFF. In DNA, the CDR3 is TGTGCCAGCAGTGAGGGTACCAGCGGGCAGTTCTTC.

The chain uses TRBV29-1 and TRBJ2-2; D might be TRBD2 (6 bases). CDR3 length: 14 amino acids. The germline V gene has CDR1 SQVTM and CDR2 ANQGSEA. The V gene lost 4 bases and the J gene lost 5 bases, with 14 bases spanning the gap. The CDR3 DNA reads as TGCAGCGTTGTTGCCCCGGGGGTGACCGGGGAGCTGTTTTTT. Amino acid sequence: CSVVAPGVTGELFF.

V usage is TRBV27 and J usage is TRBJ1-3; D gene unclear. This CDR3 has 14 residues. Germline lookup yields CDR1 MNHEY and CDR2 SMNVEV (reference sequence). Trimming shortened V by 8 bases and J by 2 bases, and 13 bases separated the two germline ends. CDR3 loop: CASGRVPPGNTIYF. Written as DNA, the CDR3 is TGTGCCAGCGGGAGGGTTCCCCCTGGAAACACCATATATTTT.

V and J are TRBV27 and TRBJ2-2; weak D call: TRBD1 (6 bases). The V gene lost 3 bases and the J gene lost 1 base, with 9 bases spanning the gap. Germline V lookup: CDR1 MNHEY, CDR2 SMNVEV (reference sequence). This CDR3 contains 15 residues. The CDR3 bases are TGTGCCAGCAGTTTTGTACAGGGGAACACCGGGGAGCTGTTTTTT. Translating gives CASSFVQGNTGELFF.

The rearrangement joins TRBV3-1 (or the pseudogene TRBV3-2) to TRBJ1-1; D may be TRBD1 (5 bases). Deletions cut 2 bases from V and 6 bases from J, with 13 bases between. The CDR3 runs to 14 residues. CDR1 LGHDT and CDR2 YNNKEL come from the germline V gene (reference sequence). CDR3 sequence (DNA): TGTGCCAGCAGCCAAAGATTCGGGGGTGCTGAAGCTTTCTTT. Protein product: CASSQRFGGAEAFF.

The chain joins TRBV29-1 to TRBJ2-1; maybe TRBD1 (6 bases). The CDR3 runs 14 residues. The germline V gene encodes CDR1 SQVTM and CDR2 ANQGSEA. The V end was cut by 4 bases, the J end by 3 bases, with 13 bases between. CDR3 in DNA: TGCAGCGTTGTGTTGAGGGGGAGCTACAATGAGCAGTTCTTC. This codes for CSVVLRGSYNEQFF.

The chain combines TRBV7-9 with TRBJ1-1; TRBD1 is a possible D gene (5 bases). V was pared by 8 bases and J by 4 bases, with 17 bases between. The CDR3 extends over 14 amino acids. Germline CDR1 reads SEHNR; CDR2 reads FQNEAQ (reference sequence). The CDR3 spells CASHTGGGGTEAFF. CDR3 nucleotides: TGTGCCAGCCACACGGGCGGCGGGGGCACTGAAGCTTTCTTT. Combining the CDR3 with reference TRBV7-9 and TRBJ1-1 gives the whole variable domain DTGVSQNPRHKITKRGQNVTFRCDPISEHNRLYWYRQTLGQGPEFLTYFQNEAQLEKSRLLSDRFSAERPKGSFSTLEIQRTEQGDSAMYLCASHTGGGGTEAFFGQGTRLTVV.

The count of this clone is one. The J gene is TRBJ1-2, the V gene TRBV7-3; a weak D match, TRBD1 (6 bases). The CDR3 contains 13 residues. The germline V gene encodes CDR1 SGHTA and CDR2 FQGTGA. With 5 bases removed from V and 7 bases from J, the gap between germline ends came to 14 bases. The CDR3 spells CASSPNRVGGYTF. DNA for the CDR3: TGTGCCAGCAGCCCTAACAGGGTTGGTGGCTACACCTTC.

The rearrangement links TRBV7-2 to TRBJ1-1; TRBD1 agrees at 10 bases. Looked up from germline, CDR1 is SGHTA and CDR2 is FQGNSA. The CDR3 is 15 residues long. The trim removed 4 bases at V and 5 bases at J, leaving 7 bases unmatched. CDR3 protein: CASSYADRGGTEAFF. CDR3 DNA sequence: TGTGCCAGCAGCTATGCGGACAGGGGGGGAACTGAAGCTTTCTTT.

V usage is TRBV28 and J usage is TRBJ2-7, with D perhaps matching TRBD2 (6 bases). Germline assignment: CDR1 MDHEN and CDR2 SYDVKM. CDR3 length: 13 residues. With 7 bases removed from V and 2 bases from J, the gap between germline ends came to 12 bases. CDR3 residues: CASKSGSTYEQYF. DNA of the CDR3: TGTGCCAGCAAGAGCGGGTCAACCTACGAGCAGTACTTC.

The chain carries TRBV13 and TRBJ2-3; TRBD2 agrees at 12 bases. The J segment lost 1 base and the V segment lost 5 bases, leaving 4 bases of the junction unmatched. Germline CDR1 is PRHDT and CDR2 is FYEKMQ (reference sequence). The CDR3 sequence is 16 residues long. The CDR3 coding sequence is TGTGCCAGCAGCACCTGGACTAGCGGGGGCACAGATACGCAGTATTTT. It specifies CASSTWTSGGTDTQYF.

CDR3 DNA sequence: TGTGCCAGCAGCCAAGATCGGTGGAGACAGTACTTC. Translating gives CASSQDRWRQYF. This sequence joins TRBV14 and TRBJ2-5; no clear D gene. The CDR3 consists of 12 residues. Trimming cost V 0 bases and J 11 bases, with 10 bases left between them. Per germline, CDR1 SGHDN and CDR2 FVKESK.

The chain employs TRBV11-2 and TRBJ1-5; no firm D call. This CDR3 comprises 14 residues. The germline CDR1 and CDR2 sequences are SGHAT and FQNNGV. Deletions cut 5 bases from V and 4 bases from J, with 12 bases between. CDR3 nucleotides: TGTGCCAGCAGCCCCCCGGGTCGTAATCAGCCCCAGCATTTT. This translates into CASSPPGRNQPQHF.

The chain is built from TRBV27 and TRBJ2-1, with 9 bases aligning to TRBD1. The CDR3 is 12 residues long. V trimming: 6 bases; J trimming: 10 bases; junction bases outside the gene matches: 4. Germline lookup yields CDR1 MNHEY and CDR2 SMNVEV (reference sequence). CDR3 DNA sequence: TGTGCCAGCAGGGGACAGGGTAAGGAGCAGTTCTTC. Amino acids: CASRGQGKEQFF.

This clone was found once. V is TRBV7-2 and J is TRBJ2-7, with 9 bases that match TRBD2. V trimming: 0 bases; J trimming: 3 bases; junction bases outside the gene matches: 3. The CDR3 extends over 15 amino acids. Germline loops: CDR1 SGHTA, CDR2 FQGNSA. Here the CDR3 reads CASSLASSGDYEQYF. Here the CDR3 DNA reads TGTGCCAGCAGCTTAGCGTCTAGCGGGGACTACGAGCAGTACTTC.

CDR3 region: CASRGTGENNEKLFF. As DNA, the CDR3 is TGTGCCAGCAGGGGGACTGGAGAGAATAATGAAAAACTGTTTTTT. V usage is TRBV7-9 and J usage is TRBJ1-4; the D gene is possibly TRBD1 (5 bases). Germline V gene sequence: CDR1 SEHNR, CDR2 FQNEAQ (reference sequence). Trimming cost V 6 bases and J 4 bases, with 15 bases left between them. This CDR3 spans 15 amino acids.

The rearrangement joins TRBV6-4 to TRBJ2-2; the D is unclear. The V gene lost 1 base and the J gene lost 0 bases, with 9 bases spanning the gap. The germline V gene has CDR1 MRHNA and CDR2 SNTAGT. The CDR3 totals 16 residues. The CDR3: CASSDFPVANTGELFF. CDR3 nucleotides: TGTGCCAGCAGTGACTTCCCCGTCGCGAACACCGGGGAGCTGTTTTTT.

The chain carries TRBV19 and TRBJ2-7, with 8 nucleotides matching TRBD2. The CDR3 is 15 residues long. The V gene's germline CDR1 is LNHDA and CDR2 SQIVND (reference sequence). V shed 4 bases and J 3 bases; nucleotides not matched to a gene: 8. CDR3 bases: TGTGCCAGTAGTAGGAGCAGGGCGGGGGGCTACGAGCAGTACTTC. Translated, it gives CASSRSRAGGYEQYF.

CDR3 coding DNA: TGTGCCAGTAGCCCCGGGAGTATGAACACTGAAGCTTTCTTT. Its translation is CASSPGSMNTEAFF. The chain couples TRBV19 to TRBJ1-1; D is uncertain. Trimming took 6 bases from V and 0 from J, leaving 11 bases between them. This CDR3 comprises 14 residues. Germline V lookup: CDR1 LNHDA, CDR2 SQIVND (reference sequence).

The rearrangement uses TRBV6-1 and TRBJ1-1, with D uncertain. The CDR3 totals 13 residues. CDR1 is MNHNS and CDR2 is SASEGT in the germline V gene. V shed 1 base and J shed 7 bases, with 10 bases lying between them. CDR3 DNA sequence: TGTGCCAGCAGTGAAGGCGTCTCCATTGAAGCTTTCTTT. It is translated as CASSEGVSIEAFF.

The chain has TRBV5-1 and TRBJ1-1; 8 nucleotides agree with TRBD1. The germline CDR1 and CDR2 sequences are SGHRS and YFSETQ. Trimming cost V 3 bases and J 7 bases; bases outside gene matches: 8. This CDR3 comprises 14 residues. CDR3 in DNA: TGCGCCAGCAGCTACACAGGGGGTAGTTTTGAAGCTTTCTTT. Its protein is CASSYTGGSFEAFF.